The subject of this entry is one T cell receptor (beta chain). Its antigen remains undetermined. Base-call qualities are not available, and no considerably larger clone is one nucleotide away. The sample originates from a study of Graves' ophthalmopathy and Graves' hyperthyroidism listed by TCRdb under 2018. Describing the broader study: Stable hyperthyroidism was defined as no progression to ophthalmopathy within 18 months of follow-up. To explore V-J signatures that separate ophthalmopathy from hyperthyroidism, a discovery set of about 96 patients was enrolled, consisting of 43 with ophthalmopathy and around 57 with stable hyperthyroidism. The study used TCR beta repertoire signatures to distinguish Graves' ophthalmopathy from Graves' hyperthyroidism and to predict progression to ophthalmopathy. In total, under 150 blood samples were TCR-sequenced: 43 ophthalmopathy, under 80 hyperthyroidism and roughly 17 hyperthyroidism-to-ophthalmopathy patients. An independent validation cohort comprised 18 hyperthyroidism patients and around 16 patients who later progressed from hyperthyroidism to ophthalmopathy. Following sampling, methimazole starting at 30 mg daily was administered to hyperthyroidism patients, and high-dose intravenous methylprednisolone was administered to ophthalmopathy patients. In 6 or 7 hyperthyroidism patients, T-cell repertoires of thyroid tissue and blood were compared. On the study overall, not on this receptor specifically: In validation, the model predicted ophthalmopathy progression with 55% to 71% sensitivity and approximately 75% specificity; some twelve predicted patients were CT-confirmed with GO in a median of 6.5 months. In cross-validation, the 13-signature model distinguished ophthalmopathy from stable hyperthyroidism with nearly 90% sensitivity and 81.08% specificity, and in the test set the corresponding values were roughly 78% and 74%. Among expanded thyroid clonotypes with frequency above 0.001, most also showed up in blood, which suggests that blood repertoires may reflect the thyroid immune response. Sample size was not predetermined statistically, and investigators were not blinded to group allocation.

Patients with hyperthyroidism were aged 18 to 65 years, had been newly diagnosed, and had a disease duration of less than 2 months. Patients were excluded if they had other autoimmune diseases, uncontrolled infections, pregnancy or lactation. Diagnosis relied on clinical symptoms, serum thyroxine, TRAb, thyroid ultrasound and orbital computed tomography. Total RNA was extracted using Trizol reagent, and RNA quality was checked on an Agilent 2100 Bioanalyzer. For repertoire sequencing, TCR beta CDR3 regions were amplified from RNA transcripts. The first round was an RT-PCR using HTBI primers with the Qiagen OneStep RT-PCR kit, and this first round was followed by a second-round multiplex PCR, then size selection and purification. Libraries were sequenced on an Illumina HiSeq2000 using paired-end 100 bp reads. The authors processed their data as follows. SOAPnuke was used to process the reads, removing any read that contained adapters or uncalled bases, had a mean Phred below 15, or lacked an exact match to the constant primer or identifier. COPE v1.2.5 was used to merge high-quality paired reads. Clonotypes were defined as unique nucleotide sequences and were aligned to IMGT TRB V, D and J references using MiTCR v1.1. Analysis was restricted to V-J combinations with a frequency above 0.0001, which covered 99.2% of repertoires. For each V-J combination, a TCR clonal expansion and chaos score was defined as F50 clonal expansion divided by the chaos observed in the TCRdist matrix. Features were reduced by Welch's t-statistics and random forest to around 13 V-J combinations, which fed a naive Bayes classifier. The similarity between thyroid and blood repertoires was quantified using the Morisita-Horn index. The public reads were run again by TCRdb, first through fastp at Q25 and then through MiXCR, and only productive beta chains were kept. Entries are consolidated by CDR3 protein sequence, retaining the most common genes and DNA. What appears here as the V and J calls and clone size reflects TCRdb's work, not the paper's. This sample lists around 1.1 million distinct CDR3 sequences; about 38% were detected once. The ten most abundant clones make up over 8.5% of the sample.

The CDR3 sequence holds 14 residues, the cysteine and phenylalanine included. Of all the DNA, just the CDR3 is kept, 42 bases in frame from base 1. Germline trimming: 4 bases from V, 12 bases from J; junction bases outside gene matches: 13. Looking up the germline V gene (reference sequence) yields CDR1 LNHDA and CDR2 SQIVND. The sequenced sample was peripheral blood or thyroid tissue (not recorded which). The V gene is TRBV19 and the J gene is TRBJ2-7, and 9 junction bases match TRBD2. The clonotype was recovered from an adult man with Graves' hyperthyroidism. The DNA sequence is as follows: TGTGCCAGTAGTACCGGGACTAGCACTACATTTGGGTACTTC. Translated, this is CASSTGTSTTFGYF.